The 23 T cell receptor beta chains below all came from one sample that was sequenced in a study of CD8+ T cells in alopecia areata (dated by TCRdb to between 2018 and 2020). The time point label, read with the paper, signifies: baseline before oral tofacitinib. Libraries were constructed by the immunoSEQ multiplex PCR assay. For TCR sequencing, RNA was extracted from every sample and reverse transcribed into cDNA to serve as template. TCRdb mirrors the immuneACCESS table, restricted to in-frame sequences. Some clones are absent from its copies; in checked studies, under half trace to an unresolved V gene, and the reason for the others is unknown. The sample table contains 140,000 to 150,000 clones; only one count was recorded for approximately 49% of them. 0.95% to 1% of the sample belongs to the ten largest clones. This sample comprised CD4+ T cells sorted from blood, obtained at week 0. The receptor source for this set is a human donor with alopecia areata.

The rearrangement links TRBV30 to TRBJ2-1; tentative D call: TRBD2 (6 bases). Germline V gives CDR1 GTSNPN, CDR2 SVGIG (reference sequence). Trimming removed 2 bases at V and 10 bases at J, with 9 bases between. The CDR3 has 11 amino acids. In DNA, the CDR3 is TGTGCCTGGAGTTTGGCGGGGGAGCAGTTCTTC. Translated: CAWSLAGEQFF.

The rearrangement uses TRBV19 and TRBJ2-4, with D unclear. The CDR3 runs to 14 residues. Germline assignment: CDR1 LNHDA and CDR2 SQIVND (reference sequence). Trimming shortened V by 4 bases and J by 1 base, and 8 bases separated the two germline ends. Written as DNA, the CDR3 is TGTGCCAGTAGTAACTTTTTTGCCAAAAACATTCAGTACTTC. The encoded protein is CASSNFFAKNIQYF.

The J gene is TRBJ2-1, the V gene TRBV30, with D maybe TRBD1 (6 bases). With 1 base removed from V and 1 base from J, the gap between germline ends came to 11 bases. This CDR3 has 15 residues. Germline V gives CDR1 GTSNPN, CDR2 SVGIG (reference sequence). This CDR3 reads CAWSGPQGSYNEQFF. CDR3 DNA: TGTGCCTGGAGTGGGCCCCAGGGGTCCTACAATGAGCAGTTCTTC. Supplemented by reference TRBV30 and TRBJ2-1, the full variable domain reads SQTIHQWPATLVQPVGSPLSLECTVEGTSNPNLYWYRQAAGRGLQLLFYSVGIGQISSEVPQNLSASRPQDRQFILSSKKLLLSDSGFYLCAWSGPQGSYNEQFFGPGTRLTVL.

The chain couples TRBV4-1 to TRBJ2-3; 9 positions agree with TRBD1. Per germline, CDR1 MGHRA and CDR2 YSYEKL. V lost 4 bases, J lost 0 bases, and 8 bases stayed unmatched. CDR3 length: 17 residues. CDR3 in DNA: TGCGCCAGCAGCCCTAGAGGGACAGGGTCCAGCACAGATACGCAGTATTTT. This translates into CASSPRGTGSSTDTQYF.

The count of this clone is one. Within the sample, other DNA sequences also encode this same CDR3. The chain uses TRBV7-2 and TRBJ2-2, with TRBD2 as a possible D gene (5 bases). V lost 0 bases and J lost 2, with 7 bases in between. Germline V lookup: CDR1 SGHTA, CDR2 FQGNSA. This CDR3 has 15 residues. The CDR3 loop is CASSLAGLNTGELFF. In nucleotides, the CDR3 is TGTGCCAGCAGCTTAGCTGGACTCAACACCGGGGAGCTGTTTTTT.

The chain has TRBV14 and TRBJ1-2; no clear D. V was clipped by 0 bases and J by 2 bases, with 1 base between them. Germline lookup yields CDR1 SGHDN and CDR2 FVKESK. This CDR3 spans 12 amino acids. The CDR3, as DNA: TGTGCCAGCAGCCAAGACAACTATGGCTACACCTTC. This encodes CASSQDNYGYTF.

The chain uses TRBV29-1 and TRBJ1-2; TRBD1 aligns across 7 bases. The junction had 5 bases not matched to a gene; V was cut back by 0 bases and J by 4 bases. The CDR3 has 14 residues. The germline V gene encodes CDR1 SQVTM and CDR2 ANQGSEA. CDR3 region: CSVEERGGAYGYTF. Here the CDR3 DNA reads TGCAGCGTTGAAGAAAGAGGGGGCGCCTATGGCTACACCTTC. Variable domain in full (rest from reference TRBV29-1 and TRBJ1-2): SAVISQKPSRDICQRGTSLTIQCQVDSQVTMMFWYRQQPGQSLTLIATANQGSEATYESGFVIDKFPISRPNLTFSTLTVSNMSPEDSSIYLCSVEERGGAYGYTFGSGTRLTVV.

The sample holds a few counts of this clone. The rearrangement links TRBV28 to TRBJ2-3, with D hard to call. The V and J ends lost 5 bases and 2 bases respectively, with 5 bases between them. Germline CDR1 is MDHEN and CDR2 is SYDVKM. The CDR3 is 12 residues long. The CDR3 coding sequence is TGTGCCAGCAGTCCCGTCACAGATACGCAGTATTTT. This gives the protein CASSPVTDTQYF.

This clone has only one observation. The chain carries TRBV30 and TRBJ2-7; D could derive from TRBD1 or TRBD2 (6 bases each). Germline V gene data show CDR1 as GTSNPN and CDR2 as SVGIG (reference sequence). CDR3 length: 12 amino acids. V was clipped by 5 bases and J by 3 bases, with 11 bases between them. The CDR3 loop reads CAWGRGGYEQYF. The CDR3 DNA sequence: TGTGCCTGGGGCAGGGGAGGCTACGAGCAGTACTTC.

The chain is built from TRBV11-2 and TRBJ1-2; 10 nucleotides agree with TRBD1. The CDR3 covers 13 residues. Germline CDR1 and CDR2: SGHAT and FQNNGV. Losses at the gene ends were 5 bases for V and 6 bases for J; bases not matched to a gene: 3. CDR3 region: CASSKTGGDGYTF. In nucleotides, the CDR3 is TGTGCCAGCAGCAAGACAGGGGGCGATGGCTACACCTTC.

This clone was seen a few times. The V and J genes are TRBV18 and TRBJ2-5; unclear D gene. This CDR3 has 13 amino acids. In germline, CDR1 is KGHSH, CDR2 LQKENI. Between the trimmed V and J ends, which lost 5 bases and 2 bases, there was a span of 9 bases. The CDR3 loop is CASSTDQQETQYF. Written as DNA, the CDR3 is TGTGCCAGCTCAACGGACCAGCAAGAGACCCAGTACTTC.

This clone was found a few times. This chain links TRBV7-2 with TRBJ2-3; no firm D call. V was pared by 1 base and J by 0 bases, with 11 bases between. The CDR3 has 16 residues. The germline V gene encodes CDR1 SGHTA and CDR2 FQGNSA. The CDR3 spells CASSLVSLLSTDTQYF. In nucleotides, the CDR3 is TGTGCCAGCAGCTTAGTGTCCCTCTTAAGCACAGATACGCAGTATTTT.

Only a few counts were recorded for this clone. This chain links TRBV2 with TRBJ2-3; 9 positions agree with TRBD2. Per germline, CDR1 SNHLY and CDR2 FYNNEI. V trimming: 6 bases; J trimming: 2 bases; junction bases outside the gene matches: 6. The length of the CDR3 is 15 residues. The CDR3, as DNA: TGTGCCAGCAGGCCGACTAGCGGAACCACAGATACGCAGTATTTT. Its translation: CASRPTSGTTDTQYF.

The genes are TRBV15 and TRBJ2-2; possibly TRBD2 for D (7 bases). The V end lost 8 bases, the J end lost 3 bases, and 10 bases lay between the germline ends. This CDR3 spans 13 amino acids. Germline loops: CDR1 LNHNV, CDR2 YYDKDF (reference sequence). The CDR3 here is CATEGGDTGELFF. For the CDR3, the DNA is TGTGCCACCGAAGGGGGGGACACCGGGGAGCTGTTTTTT.

The chain recombines TRBV7-2 with TRBJ2-7; the match to TRBD2 covers 8 bases. This CDR3 has 15 amino acids. Germline CDR1 is SGHTA and CDR2 is FQGNSA. Trimming cost V 5 bases and J 2 bases; bases outside gene matches: 8. This CDR3 is CASSPRAGGTYEQYF. The CDR3 DNA follows: TGTGCCAGCAGCCCGCGGGCGGGGGGAACCTACGAGCAGTACTTC.

V gene TRBV7-2 combines with J gene TRBJ2-5; TRBD1 might be the D (5 bases). V was cut by 3 bases and J by 7 bases, with 9 bases left in between. The CDR3 spans 12 residues. Germline CDR1 is SGHTA and CDR2 is FQGNSA. This chain's CDR3 is CASSLDKGTQYF. CDR3 nucleotide sequence: TGTGCCAGCAGCTTGGACAAAGGGACCCAGTACTTC.

The sample holds a few counts of this clone. V gene TRBV5-1 combines with J gene TRBJ2-1; D not resolved. CDR3 length: 14 amino acids. V was trimmed by 0 bases and J by 6 bases, leaving 10 bases between them. Germline V gene sequence: CDR1 SGHRS, CDR2 YFSETQ. This CDR3 is CASSLAFRSNEQFF. As DNA, the CDR3 is TGCGCCAGCAGCTTGGCCTTTAGGAGCAATGAGCAGTTCTTC.

The DNA of the CDR3 is TGCAGCGCCACTAGCGGGGACCCCTACGAGCAGTACTTC. Translation: CSATSGDPYEQYF. This sequence joins TRBV29-1 and TRBJ2-7; 10 positions match TRBD2. The germline V gene has CDR1 SQVTM and CDR2 ANQGSEA. The J segment lost 2 bases and the V segment lost 7 bases, leaving 5 bases of the junction unmatched. The CDR3 consists of 13 residues.

In DNA, the CDR3 is TGTGCCAGCAGCCAAGGCAAGGTCGGCTACACCTTC. Encoded protein: CASSQGKVGYTF. The chain couples TRBV4-2 to TRBJ1-2; D is uncertain. The CDR3 consists of 12 residues. Germline assignment: CDR1 LGHNA and CDR2 YNFKEQ. Trimming shortened V by 1 base and J by 8 bases, and 8 bases separated the two germline ends.

The gene calls are TRBV13 and TRBJ2-3; the D is unclear. This CDR3 has 14 amino acids. The V end lost 2 bases, the J end lost 2 bases, and 8 bases lay between the germline ends. Per germline, CDR1 PRHDT and CDR2 FYEKMQ (reference sequence). The CDR3 region has the DNA TGTGCCAGCAGCTTAACCGAATCCACAGATACGCAGTATTTT. Its protein product is CASSLTESTDTQYF.

The rearrangement uses TRBV5-1 and TRBJ1-2; D is ambiguous. Between the trimmed V and J ends, which lost 2 bases and 2 bases, there was a span of 10 bases. This CDR3 spans 14 amino acids. Germline lookup yields CDR1 SGHRS and CDR2 YFSETQ. In DNA form, the CDR3 reads TGCGCCAGCAGCTTCGATGGACTGAACTATGGCTACACCTTC. Translation: CASSFDGLNYGYTF.

This clone was observed a handful of times. V usage is TRBV29-1 and J usage is TRBJ2-3; D ambiguous. V dropped 7 bases and J dropped 4 bases, with 18 bases sitting between them. Germline loops: CDR1 SQVTM, CDR2 ANQGSEA. The CDR3 has 14 residues. The CDR3 DNA reads TGCAGCGCCCAAGTAGCCACCCAGGCAGATACGCAGTATTTT. Protein sequence: CSAQVATQADTQYF.

The rearrangement joins TRBV25-1 to TRBJ1-2; D ambiguous. CDR1 is MGHDK and CDR2 is SYGVNS in the germline V gene. The V and J ends lost 1 base and 5 bases respectively, with 5 bases between them. CDR3 size: 12 residues. CDR3 bases: TGTGCCAGCAGTGAATCCTATTATGGCTACACCTTC. Translation: CASSESYYGYTF.